Below are 10 T cell receptor beta chains sequenced from a single sample in a study of T cells in narcolepsy. Here immunoSEQ multiplex PCR was the method, and the copy in TCRdb shows in-frame clones only, minus some. The table records 30,000 to 45,000 clones, 70% to 90% of them present only once. What was sequenced was CD45RA- memory CD4+ T cells from PBMCs. The receptors were gathered from a human donor with narcolepsy.

The genes are TRBV19 and TRBJ1-6; no definite D call. With 6 bases removed from V and 6 bases from J, the gap between germline ends came to 18 bases. The CDR3 runs 16 residues. Germline assignment: CDR1 LNHDA and CDR2 SQIVND (reference sequence). The CDR3 sequence: CASSTTPAWTNSPLHF. The DNA for the CDR3 is TGTGCCAGTAGCACCACCCCGGCCTGGACTAATTCACCCCTCCACTTT.

In this sample, this clone turned up a few times. The rearrangement joins TRBV7-2 to TRBJ1-4; 11 nucleotides line up with TRBD1. The ends lost 1 base at V and 7 bases at J; junction bases unmatched: 2. The CDR3 runs 15 residues. The germline CDR1 and CDR2 sequences are SGHTA and FQGNSA. The CDR3, as DNA: TGTGCCAGCAGCTTAGATGGGACAGGGGGTGAAAAACTGTTTTTT. This codes for CASSLDGTGGEKLFF.

The rearrangement links TRBV7-9 to TRBJ2-5, with 13 bases that match TRBD2. Looked up from germline, CDR1 is SEHNR and CDR2 is FQNEAQ (reference sequence). This CDR3 comprises 16 residues. The junction had 8 bases not matched to a gene; V was cut back by 5 bases and J by 5 bases. The CDR3 DNA is TGTGCCAGCAGCCCCGGACTAGCGGGGGCCGGGGAGACCCAGTACTTC. It translates to CASSPGLAGAGETQYF. The variable domain in full, completed from reference TRBV7-9 and TRBJ2-5, reads DTGVSQNPRHKITKRGQNVTFRCDPISEHNRLYWYRQTLGQGPEFLTYFQNEAQLEKSRLLSDRFSAERPKGSFSTLEIQRTEQGDSAMYLCASSPGLAGAGETQYFGPGTRLLVL.

The chain links TRBV7-2 to TRBJ1-2; maybe TRBD1 (5 bases). Germline V gives CDR1 SGHTA, CDR2 FQGNSA. Trimming removed 1 base from V and 8 bases from J, with 8 bases in between. CDR3 size: 12 residues. CDR3 in DNA: TGTGCCAGCAGCTTAGTAGGGGCCGGCTACACCTTC. It codes for CASSLVGAGYTF. The complete variable domain, with remaining parts taken from reference TRBV7-2 and TRBJ1-2, reads GAGVSQSPSNKVTEKGKDVELRCDPISGHTALYWYRQSLGQGLEFLIYFQGNSAPDKSGLPSDRFSAERTGGSVSTLTIQRTQQEDSAVYLCASSLVGAGYTFGSGTRLTVV.

The rearrangement links TRBV15 to TRBJ2-6, with D uncertain. The CDR3 is 16 amino acids. Germline CDR1 LNHNV, CDR2 YYDKDF (reference sequence). Trimming left V 2 bases short and J 0 bases short, with 8 bases between. The CDR3: CATSRSIHSGANVLTF. In DNA form, the CDR3 reads TGTGCCACCAGCAGATCCATCCACTCTGGGGCCAACGTCCTGACTTTC.

The chain combines TRBV6-5 with TRBJ1-5; D possibly corresponds to TRBD1 (6 bases). The CDR3 covers 14 residues. Germline lookup yields CDR1 MNHEY and CDR2 SVGAGI. Trimming pared 5 bases from V and 3 bases from J, leaving 11 bases between. CDR3 DNA: TGTGCCAGCAGTGGGGGGCCAGACAATCAGCCCCAGCATTTT. As protein: CASSGGPDNQPQHF.

The rearrangement uses TRBV10-1 and TRBJ1-2, with TRBD1 matching 7 bases. Germline-derived CDR1 and CDR2 are WNHNN and SYGVQD (reference sequence). This CDR3 is 15 amino acids long. Trimming took 8 bases from V and 3 from J; bases not matched to a gene: 12. CDR3 protein: CASPQTRQGYYGYTF. CDR3 bases: TGCGCCAGCCCTCAAACCCGACAGGGATACTATGGCTACACCTTC.

The chain joins TRBV5-1 to TRBJ1-2; 8 bases map to TRBD1. With V trimmed by 3 bases and J by 6 bases, 7 bases remained unmatched. This CDR3 is 14 amino acids long. Germline V lookup: CDR1 SGHRS, CDR2 YFSETQ. CDR3 DNA sequence: TGCGCCAGCAGCTCGTCGCCACAGGGGGATGGCTACACCTTC. This gives the protein CASSSSPQGDGYTF.

The chain couples TRBV4-3 to TRBJ2-3; D is uncertain. The V end was cut by 5 bases, the J end by 0 bases, with 15 bases between. The germline gives CDR1 LGHNA, CDR2 YSLEER. The CDR3 runs 16 residues. The CDR3 DNA sequence: TGCGCCAGCAGCGTGAGTTGGCGGTCTAGCACAGATACGCAGTATTTT. It yields the protein CASSVSWRSSTDTQYF.

The chain has TRBV2 and TRBJ2-1; D may be TRBD2 (5 bases). Germline lookup yields CDR1 SNHLY and CDR2 FYNNEI. Trimming took 5 bases from V and 7 from J, leaving 9 bases between them. The CDR3 has 12 residues. The DNA of the CDR3 is TGTGCCAGCAGTAAAGACTATAATGAGCAGTTCTTC. Its protein is CASSKDYNEQFF.